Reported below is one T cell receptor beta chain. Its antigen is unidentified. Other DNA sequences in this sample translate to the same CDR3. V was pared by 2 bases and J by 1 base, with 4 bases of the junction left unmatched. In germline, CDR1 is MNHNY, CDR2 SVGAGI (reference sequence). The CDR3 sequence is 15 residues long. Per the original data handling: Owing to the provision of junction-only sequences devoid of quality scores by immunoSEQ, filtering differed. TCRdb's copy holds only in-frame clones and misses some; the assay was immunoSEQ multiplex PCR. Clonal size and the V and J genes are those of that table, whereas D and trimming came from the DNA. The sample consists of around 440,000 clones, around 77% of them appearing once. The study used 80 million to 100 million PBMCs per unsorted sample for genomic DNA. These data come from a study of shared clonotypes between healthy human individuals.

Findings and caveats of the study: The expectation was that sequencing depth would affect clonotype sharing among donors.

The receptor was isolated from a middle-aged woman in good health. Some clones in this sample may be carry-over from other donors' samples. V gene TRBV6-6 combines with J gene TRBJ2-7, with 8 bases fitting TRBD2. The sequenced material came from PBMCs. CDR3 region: CASSYGTSLSYEQYF. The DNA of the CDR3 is TGTGCCAGCAGTTACGGGACTAGTCTATCCTACGAGCAGTACTTC.